This T cell receptor beta chain was sequenced during a study of shared clonotypes between healthy human individuals. Whole-study results and caveats: Naive subsets tended to show greater estimated richness than memory subsets.

V lost 0 bases, J lost 4 bases, and 13 bases lay in between. Per the germline V gene, CDR1 is GTSNPN and CDR2 is SVGIG (reference sequence). The CDR3 totals 15 residues. Remarks on this clone: The antigen remains unidentified.

Deep was the level used in running the assay. For each subset, genomic DNA was distributed in equal portions over several immunoSEQ plates. TCRdb's table, derived via immunoSEQ multiplex PCR, lists solely in-frame clones and lacks some. This table has a few million clones, around 90% appearing once. Input material: naive CD4+ T cells sorted from blood. Subset reported: CD45RA+ positively selected. This TCR was sampled from a man aged 18-30 years in good health. The chain has TRBV30 and TRBJ1-5, with D possibly being TRBD1 (6 bases). CDR3 sequence reads: CAWSVWSQGNQPQHF. DNA for the CDR3: TGTGCCTGGAGTGTGTGGTCACAGGGAAATCAGCCCCAGCATTTT.